The clone carrying this T cell receptor (beta chain) was seen a handful of times. Assay used: immunoSEQ multiplex PCR; TCRdb lists only in-frame clones, some missing. Of 150,000 or so clones in the sample, around nine tenths are singletons; the top ten hold under 2%. The sample belongs to a study of control samples from healthy donors and cancer patients. After removal of 5 bases from V and 5 bases from J, the junction contained 6 bases not matched to a gene. CDR1 and CDR2 (germline): LNHDA, SQIVND (reference sequence). The CDR3 contains 14 residues. The receptor was isolated from a man between 18 and 35 years old in good health. This sequence joins TRBV19 and TRBJ2-7; 10 bases line up with TRBD1. The sample consisted of blood. The CDR3 region has the DNA TGTGCCAGTAGTGAGGGACAGGGGTTCCACGAGCAGTACTTC. Its protein is CASSEGQGFHEQYF.